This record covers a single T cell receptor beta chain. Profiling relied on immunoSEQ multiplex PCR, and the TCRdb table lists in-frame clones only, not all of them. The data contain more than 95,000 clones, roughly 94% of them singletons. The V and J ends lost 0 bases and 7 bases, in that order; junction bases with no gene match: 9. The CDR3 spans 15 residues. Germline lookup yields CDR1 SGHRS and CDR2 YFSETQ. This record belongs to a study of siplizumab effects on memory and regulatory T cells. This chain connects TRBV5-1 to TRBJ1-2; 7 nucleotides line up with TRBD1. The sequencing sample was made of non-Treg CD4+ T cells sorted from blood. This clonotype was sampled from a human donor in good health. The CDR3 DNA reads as TGCGCCAGCAGCTTGGCCCCGGGACAGAGCCCTGGCTACACCTTC. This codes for CASSLAPGQSPGYTF.